This is a list of T cell receptor beta chains from one sample in a study of blood T cell repertoires in COVID-19. Some clones are missing from TCRdb's copy, which holds only in-frame ones; the method was immunoSEQ multiplex PCR. The sample carries about 39,000 clones, roughly 76% recorded once. Sequences were obtained from peripheral blood. Receptors originate from a man aged 65 to 85 with active or convalescent COVID-19. Both conserved end residues are part of each CDR3. Fields, in order: J gene, clone size, D gene, V gene, CDR3 DNA, CDR3 protein. A D gene is named only where the DNA matches it firmly. Rows give clone size only sometimes, using once, few, many, or a class for an expanded clone.

j_gene: TRBJ1-2; abundance: few; d_gene: -; v_gene: TRBV30; CDR3nt: TGTGCCTGTCAGGTCGTGGCTCAGGATGGCTACACCTTC; CDR3aa: CACQVVAQDGYTF
j_gene: TRBJ1-2; abundance: few; d_gene: -; v_gene: TRBV27; CDR3nt: TGTGCCAGCAGTTTATTGAAGGGCGGCAGTTCAGCGGGGGGCTACACCTTC; CDR3aa: CASSLLKGGSSAGGYTF
j_gene: TRBJ2-3; abundance: -; d_gene: -; v_gene: TRBV19; CDR3nt: TGTGCCAGTAGGCCCCAGGTCACAGATACGCAGTATTTT; CDR3aa: CASRPQVTDTQYF
j_gene: TRBJ1-4; abundance: -; d_gene: TRBD1; v_gene: TRBV19; CDR3nt: TGTGCCAGTAGCCCCCGGGACAGAACTAATGAAAAACTGTTTTTT; CDR3aa: CASSPRDRTNEKLFF
j_gene: TRBJ1-1; abundance: -; d_gene: TRBD1; v_gene: TRBV30; CDR3nt: TGTGCCTGGACCGGACAGGCGGGGATTGAAGCTTTCTTT; CDR3aa: CAWTGQAGIEAFF
j_gene: TRBJ2-3; abundance: -; d_gene: -; v_gene: TRBV5-1; CDR3nt: TGCGCCAGCAGCGGCTCTCGGCGGGGGCAGGGAGATACGCAGTATTTT; CDR3aa: CASSGSRRGQGDTQYF
j_gene: TRBJ2-7; abundance: once; d_gene: -; v_gene: TRBV7-9; CDR3nt: TGTGCCAGCAGCCCCCCACCAGGGACACAATACGAGCAGTACTTC; CDR3aa: CASSPPPGTQYEQYF
j_gene: TRBJ2-3; abundance: -; d_gene: TRBD2; v_gene: TRBV29-1; CDR3nt: TGCAGCGTTACCGGGACTAGCGGGGTTGATACGCAGTATTTT; CDR3aa: CSVTGTSGVDTQYF
j_gene: TRBJ2-5; abundance: -; d_gene: -; v_gene: TRBV15; CDR3nt: TGTGCCACCAGCAGAGATCGAGGGGGAGAGACCCAGTACTTC; CDR3aa: CATSRDRGGETQYF
j_gene: TRBJ1-4; abundance: many; d_gene: TRBD1; v_gene: TRBV6-5; CDR3nt: TGTGCCAGCAGTCCGACAGGGGCAACTAATGAAAAACTGTTTTTT; CDR3aa: CASSPTGATNEKLFF
j_gene: TRBJ2-5; abundance: -; d_gene: TRBD2; v_gene: TRBV7-4; CDR3nt: TGTGCCAGCAGCTTGTTTATAGCGGGGGCCCCCCACGAGACCCAGTACTTC; CDR3aa: CASSLFIAGAPHETQYF
j_gene: TRBJ1-2; abundance: -; d_gene: -; v_gene: TRBV28; CDR3nt: TGTGCCAGCAGCCTTGGGGGGAGCTATGGCTACACCTTC; CDR3aa: CASSLGGSYGYTF
j_gene: TRBJ1-1; abundance: -; d_gene: -; v_gene: TRBV14; CDR3nt: TGTGCCAGCAGCCAGTTGATGGGGGGGAAGGTGAACACTGAAGCTTTCTTT; CDR3aa: CASSQLMGGKVNTEAFF
j_gene: TRBJ2-1; abundance: -; d_gene: TRBD2; v_gene: TRBV12-5; CDR3nt: TGTGCTAGTGGCCGCGTGGCTGGCGGGGGGCGAGAGCAGTTCTTC; CDR3aa: CASGRVAGGGREQFF
j_gene: TRBJ2-3; abundance: -; d_gene: TRBD2; v_gene: TRBV5-1; CDR3nt: TGCGCCAGCAGCTTCGGGGGGGATACAGATACGCAGTATTTT; CDR3aa: CASSFGGDTDTQYF
j_gene: TRBJ2-5; abundance: -; d_gene: -; v_gene: TRBV30; CDR3nt: TGTGCCTGGAGTGTGCCCCCAGGGAGGGAGACCCAGTACTTC; CDR3aa: CAWSVPPGRETQYF
j_gene: TRBJ2-2; abundance: few; d_gene: -; v_gene: TRBV6-2/TRBV6-3; CDR3nt: TGTGCCAGCACCCCCAGGGCTAACACCGGGGAGCTGTTTTTT; CDR3aa: CASTPRANTGELFF
j_gene: TRBJ1-3; abundance: -; d_gene: -; v_gene: TRBV6-1; CDR3nt: TGTGCCAGCAGTGATCGTAGAGGGAGAAACACCATATATTTT; CDR3aa: CASSDRRGRNTIYF
j_gene: TRBJ2-7; abundance: few; d_gene: -; v_gene: TRBV10-1; CDR3nt: TGCGCCAGCAGTGTGAGCACAGGGTTCTACGAGCAGTACTTC; CDR3aa: CASSVSTGFYEQYF
j_gene: TRBJ2-1; abundance: -; d_gene: TRBD2; v_gene: TRBV2; CDR3nt: TGTGCCAGCGCGAGCGGGGGGAACAATGAGCAGTTCTTC; CDR3aa: CASASGGNNEQFF
j_gene: TRBJ1-4; abundance: -; d_gene: -; v_gene: TRBV2; CDR3nt: TGTGCTAACTCACAGGAAAAATATGAAAAACTGTTTTTT; CDR3aa: CANSQEKYEKLFF
j_gene: TRBJ1-5; abundance: -; d_gene: -; v_gene: TRBV24-1; CDR3nt: TGTGCCACCAGTGACGCCGGGGTGCAGCCCCAGCATTTT; CDR3aa: CATSDAGVQPQHF
j_gene: TRBJ1-5; abundance: once; d_gene: TRBD1; v_gene: TRBV7-2; CDR3nt: TGTGCCAGCAGCTTAGCGACAGGGGGTACTAGCAATCAGCCCCAGCATTTT; CDR3aa: CASSLATGGTSNQPQHF
j_gene: TRBJ2-1; abundance: -; d_gene: TRBD2; v_gene: TRBV5-1; CDR3nt: TGCGCCAGCAGCTTTGCCAATGTGGCGGGGGGACGTCACAATGAGCAGTTCTTC; CDR3aa: CASSFANVAGGRHNEQFF
j_gene: TRBJ2-7; abundance: -; d_gene: TRBD1; v_gene: TRBV9; CDR3nt: TGTGCCAGCAGCGTAGCCACAGGGGGTGCCTACGAGCAGTACTTC; CDR3aa: CASSVATGGAYEQYF
j_gene: TRBJ1-5; abundance: -; d_gene: TRBD1; v_gene: TRBV6-6; CDR3nt: TGTGCCAGCGGAGGGGGCGGGGGGAGCAATCAGCCCCAGCATTTT; CDR3aa: CASGGGGGSNQPQHF
j_gene: TRBJ1-2; abundance: -; d_gene: -; v_gene: TRBV6-6; CDR3nt: TGTGCCAGCAGTGACAGCTCGGGCTACACCTTC; CDR3aa: CASSDSSGYTF
j_gene: TRBJ2-7; abundance: -; d_gene: TRBD2; v_gene: TRBV7-9; CDR3nt: TGTGCCAGCAGCCGTGAGCGGGGATACTCCTACGAGCAGTACTTC; CDR3aa: CASSRERGYSYEQYF
j_gene: TRBJ2-4; abundance: -; d_gene: TRBD1; v_gene: TRBV6-5; CDR3nt: TGTGCCAGCAGTTTCTTTGTAACAGGGGAAAAAAACATTCAGTACTTC; CDR3aa: CASSFFVTGEKNIQYF
j_gene: TRBJ1-1; abundance: -; d_gene: -; v_gene: TRBV6-4; CDR3nt: TGTGCCACCCCAGGGTGGGTAAGGGACTCCTTTAAGGATATGAACACTGAAGCTTTCTTT; CDR3aa: CATPGWVRDSFKDMNTEAFF
j_gene: TRBJ1-6; abundance: -; d_gene: -; v_gene: TRBV11-2; CDR3nt: TGTGCCAGCAGCTTTAGGGGCTCCTATAATTCACCCCTCCACTTT; CDR3aa: CASSFRGSYNSPLHF
j_gene: TRBJ2-7; abundance: -; d_gene: TRBD2; v_gene: TRBV2; CDR3nt: TGTGCCAGCAGCGGGAGCGGGGGGGTAGCCTACGAGCAGTACTTC; CDR3aa: CASSGSGGVAYEQYF
j_gene: TRBJ2-7; abundance: -; d_gene: TRBD1; v_gene: TRBV2; CDR3nt: TGTGCCAGCAGTGAACAGGGACAGGCCCCCTACGAGCAGTACTTC; CDR3aa: CASSEQGQAPYEQYF
j_gene: TRBJ1-3; abundance: few; d_gene: -; v_gene: TRBV24-1; CDR3nt: TGTGCCACCAGTGACCCCAACTCTGGAAACACCATATATTTT; CDR3aa: CATSDPNSGNTIYF
j_gene: TRBJ2-6; abundance: once; d_gene: -; v_gene: TRBV28; CDR3nt: TGTGCCAGCAGTTTATGGGACAGTAACTCTGGGGCCAACGTCCTGACTTTC; CDR3aa: CASSLWDSNSGANVLTF
j_gene: TRBJ2-7; abundance: -; d_gene: TRBD1; v_gene: TRBV11-3; CDR3nt: TGTGCCAGCAGCTTAACAGGGGGACGGACCCCCTACGAGCAGTACTTC; CDR3aa: CASSLTGGRTPYEQYF
j_gene: TRBJ2-5; abundance: -; d_gene: TRBD1; v_gene: TRBV12-3/TRBV12-4; CDR3nt: TGTGCCAGCAGTTTTCAGGGGGCGTCGACCCAGTACTTC; CDR3aa: CASSFQGASTQYF
j_gene: TRBJ2-5; abundance: -; d_gene: -; v_gene: TRBV5-1; CDR3nt: TGCGCCAGCAGCTTGGTAAGGGGAGAGACCCAGTACTTC; CDR3aa: CASSLVRGETQYF
j_gene: TRBJ2-1; abundance: -; d_gene: TRBD2; v_gene: TRBV14; CDR3nt: TGTGCCAGCAGCTTTCAGCGGGGGGGCGTGTACAATGAGCAGTTCTTC; CDR3aa: CASSFQRGGVYNEQFF
j_gene: TRBJ2-7; abundance: -; d_gene: TRBD1; v_gene: TRBV3-1/TRBV3-2; CDR3nt: TGTGCCAGCAGCCTTGGGACAGGGTCCTACGAGCAGTACTTC; CDR3aa: CASSLGTGSYEQYF
j_gene: TRBJ1-2; abundance: few; d_gene: TRBD1; v_gene: TRBV29-1; CDR3nt: TGCAGCGTTGAAGACCGGGACAGGGTGAGCGGCTACACCTTC; CDR3aa: CSVEDRDRVSGYTF
j_gene: TRBJ1-6; abundance: -; d_gene: TRBD1; v_gene: TRBV5-4; CDR3nt: TGTGCCAGCAGCTTGGGGGACAGGGGTTATTCACCCCTCCACTTT; CDR3aa: CASSLGDRGYSPLHF
j_gene: TRBJ2-5; abundance: medium-sized; d_gene: TRBD2; v_gene: TRBV7-9; CDR3nt: TGTGCCAGCAGCCCACAGGGACTAGCGGGGGGAGCAAGAGTTACCCAGTACTTC; CDR3aa: CASSPQGLAGGARVTQYF
j_gene: TRBJ1-5; abundance: -; d_gene: TRBD1; v_gene: TRBV5-5; CDR3nt: TGTGCCAGCAGCCTTGACAGGGTGGGATATCAGCCCCAGCATTTT; CDR3aa: CASSLDRVGYQPQHF
j_gene: TRBJ1-2; abundance: few; d_gene: -; v_gene: TRBV30; CDR3nt: TGTGCCTGGAGTCCCAAGGTACAGATCTATGGCTACACCTTC; CDR3aa: CAWSPKVQIYGYTF
j_gene: TRBJ2-7; abundance: -; d_gene: TRBD2; v_gene: TRBV30; CDR3nt: TGTGCCTGGGGTCGGGGGGATAAATACGAGCAGTACTTC; CDR3aa: CAWGRGDKYEQYF